The 24 T cell receptor beta chains in this list originate from one sample, sequenced in a study of cytomegalovirus exposure and HLA in healthy donors. Primers: 60 Vbeta forward and 13 Jbeta reverse. Produced via immunoSEQ multiplex PCR; TCRdb's table is partial and in-frame only. The sample has roughly 100,000 clones, about 81% seen once. Sequencing was done on a sample of PBMCs. These receptors were collected from a man aged 30 to 39 in good health and CMV-seronegative.

The J gene is TRBJ1-5, the V gene TRBV19, with 7 nucleotides matching TRBD1. Germline V gene lookup returns CDR1 LNHDA and CDR2 SQIVND (reference sequence). Trimming removed 7 bases from V and 6 bases from J; junction bases left unmatched: 12. The CDR3 consists of 15 residues. CDR3 DNA: TGTGCCAGTACCCGCGACAGGGCACAGGGTCAGCCCCAGCATTTT. It is translated as CASTRDRAQGQPQHF.

The chain has TRBV19 and TRBJ1-2; tentative D call: TRBD1 (5 bases). V lost 5 bases and J 7 bases, leaving 17 bases between the germline ends. Germline V gene data show CDR1 as LNHDA and CDR2 as SQIVND (reference sequence). The CDR3 spans 14 residues. The CDR3: CASSVGQIETGYTF. For the CDR3, the DNA is TGTGCCAGTAGTGTTGGACAAATCGAGACTGGCTACACCTTC.

This clone was observed once. The chain combines TRBV6-6 with TRBJ1-6; the D gene is possibly TRBD1 (5 bases). V was clipped by 3 bases and J by 5 bases, with 14 bases between them. The CDR3 length is 16 residues. Germline lookup yields CDR1 MNHNY and CDR2 SVGAGI (reference sequence). The chain's CDR3 is CASSYGEGLNNSPLHF. The CDR3 DNA follows: TGTGCCAGCAGTTATGGGGAGGGGTTGAATAATTCACCCCTCCACTTT.

The V and J genes are TRBV5-1 and TRBJ2-7; tentative D call: TRBD1 (5 bases). V was clipped by 6 bases and J by 3 bases, with 19 bases between them. CDR3 length equals 15 residues. Germline V lookup: CDR1 SGHRS, CDR2 YFSETQ. The CDR3 coding sequence is TGCGCCAGCAAGAAAGACAGTGATCCCATCTACGAGCAGTACTTC. It codes for CASKKDSDPIYEQYF.

The rearrangement links TRBV2 to TRBJ2-7; 14 bases are shared with TRBD2. The CDR3 totals 14 residues. Losses at the gene ends were 5 bases for V and 5 bases for J; bases not matched to a gene: 2. Germline values: CDR1 SNHLY, CDR2 FYNNEI. In DNA, the CDR3 is TGTGCCAGCAGTTCGGGACTAGCGGGAGACGAGCAGTACTTC. Translation gives CASSSGLAGDEQYF.

The rearrangement uses TRBV28 and TRBJ2-7, with 10 bases identical to TRBD2. This CDR3 is 14 amino acids long. CDR1 is MDHEN, CDR2 SYDVKM, per germline. J was trimmed by 7 bases and V by 6 bases; bases with no gene match: 9. This CDR3 reads CASSPQREGPEQYF. DNA of the CDR3: TGTGCCAGCAGCCCACAGCGGGAGGGCCCAGAGCAGTACTTC.

The rearrangement joins TRBV5-4 to TRBJ1-2, with 9 positions matching TRBD1. The V segment lost 4 bases and the J segment 2 bases; nucleotides outside the gene matches: 6. The CDR3 totals 15 residues. The germline gives CDR1 SGHNT, CDR2 YYREEE (reference sequence). As DNA, the CDR3 is TGTGCCAGCAGCCTGGCCGGGACAGGGAACTATGGCTACACCTTC. As protein: CASSLAGTGNYGYTF.

The chain carries TRBV5-6 and TRBJ1-1; D gene unclear. Germline V CDR1 and CDR2: SGHDT, YYEEEE. V lost 0 bases, J lost 7 bases, and 4 bases lay in between. The CDR3 totals 11 residues. The CDR3 loop is CASSLAFEAFF. The CDR3 DNA is TGTGCCAGCAGCTTGGCCTTTGAAGCTTTCTTT. Full variable domain (remainder filled in from reference TRBV5-6 and TRBJ1-1): DAGVTQSPTHLIKTRGQQVTLRCSPKSGHDTVSWYQQALGQGPQFIFQYYEEEERQRGNFPDRFSGHQFPNYSSELNVNALLLGDSALYLCASSLAFEAFFGQGTRLTVV.

The chain joins TRBV4-3 to TRBJ1-5; D is unclear. In germline, CDR1 is LGHNA, CDR2 YSLEER. This CDR3 is built from 15 residues. V gave up 1 base and J gave up 0 bases, with 7 bases separating them. This chain's CDR3 is CASSQVTYSNQPQHF. For the CDR3, the DNA is TGCGCCAGCAGCCAAGTTACCTATAGCAATCAGCCCCAGCATTTT.

V gene TRBV9 combines with J gene TRBJ1-1; D remains ambiguous. The ends were cut back, 4 bases at V and 1 base at J, with 11 bases in the middle. CDR1 SGDLS and CDR2 YYNGEE come from the germline V gene. The CDR3 loop spans 14 amino acids. The CDR3 sequence is CASSPWERNTEAFF. Written as DNA, the CDR3 is TGTGCCAGCAGCCCATGGGAGAGGAACACTGAAGCTTTCTTT.

CDR3: CASSVPRGDNEQFF. The CDR3 DNA follows: TGTGCCAGCAGCGTACCGCGGGGAGACAATGAGCAGTTCTTC. The chain combines TRBV12-1 with TRBJ2-1; TRBD2 reflects the table's D call only, with no check against the DNA. TRBV12-1 is tagged as a pseudogene. The CDR3 loop spans 14 amino acids.

This clone has just a few counts. This sequence joins TRBV4-3 and TRBJ2-7; D is ambiguous. V dropped 4 bases and J dropped 0 bases, with 10 bases sitting between them. Germline CDR1 reads LGHNA; CDR2 reads YSLEER. This CDR3 contains 14 residues. This CDR3 reads CASSRDDISYEQYF. Written as DNA, the CDR3 is TGCGCCAGCAGCCGAGACGACATCTCCTACGAGCAGTACTTC.

This chain uses TRBV18 with TRBJ1-2; unclear D gene. CDR1 is KGHSH, CDR2 LQKENI, per germline. CDR3 size: 15 residues. V was pared by 1 base and J by 4 bases, with 13 bases between. The CDR3, as DNA: TGTGCCAGCTCACCACTCGAGGAGGCTACCTATGGCTACACCTTC. It specifies CASSPLEEATYGYTF.

The chain combines TRBV4-3 with TRBJ2-7; D is unclear. CDR1 is LGHNA, CDR2 YSLEER, per germline. The V and J ends lost 0 bases and 0 bases respectively, with 6 bases between them. CDR3 length: 14 residues. The CDR3 protein is CASSQEESSYEQYF. The CDR3 region has the DNA TGCGCCAGCAGCCAAGAGGAGAGCTCCTACGAGCAGTACTTC.

The chain recombines TRBV6-6 with TRBJ1-5, with 10 bases aligning to TRBD1. The CDR3 runs 16 residues. CDR1 is MNHNY and CDR2 is SVGAGI in the germline V gene (reference sequence). The V and J ends lost 5 bases and 6 bases, in that order; junction bases with no gene match: 10. Written as DNA, the CDR3 is TGTGCCAGCAGTCCTCGGACAGGGGGAACGGTTCAGCCCCAGCATTTT. Residues: CASSPRTGGTVQPQHF.

The CDR3 loop is CATKRTGRVNGYTF. The CDR3 DNA follows: TGTGCCACCAAAAGGACAGGGCGCGTGAATGGCTACACCTTC. The V call is TRBV28, the J call TRBJ1-2; 8 positions match TRBD1. The length of the CDR3 is 14 residues. Germline CDR1 and CDR2: MDHEN and SYDVKM. J lost 6 bases, V lost 10 bases, and 13 bases had no gene match.

V usage is TRBV5-6 and J usage is TRBJ1-4, with TRBD1 matching over 7 bases. The germline gives CDR1 SGHDT, CDR2 YYEEEE. The CDR3 runs to 16 residues. The V and J ends lost 1 base and 8 bases, in that order; junction bases with no gene match: 11. The CDR3 nucleotides are TGTGCCAGCAGCTTGTTTGTAGGGGGCCTGGTGGAAAAACTGTTTTTT. Translation: CASSLFVGGLVEKLFF.

This chain links TRBV7-6 with TRBJ2-7; 7 bases fit TRBD1. Per the germline V gene, CDR1 is SGHVS and CDR2 is FNYEAQ. CDR3 size: 17 residues. J lost 6 bases, V lost 1 base, and 15 bases had no gene match. The CDR3 here is CASSLGIQGTGDTEQYF. As DNA, the CDR3 is TGTGCCAGCAGCTTAGGTATCCAGGGAACAGGGGATACCGAGCAGTACTTC.

This chain connects TRBV5-1 to TRBJ2-5, with D uncertain. The J call may be wrong; the DNA end is better matched by TRBJ2-7. The CDR3 spans 14 residues. Germline CDR1 and CDR2: SGHRS and YFSETQ. The CDR3 protein is CASSLFSGSDEQYF. CDR3 DNA sequence: TGCGCCAGCAGCTTGTTTTCGGGTTCAGACGAGCAGTACTTC.

The chain combines TRBV18 with TRBJ1-1; 7 bases align to TRBD1. In germline, CDR1 is KGHSH, CDR2 LQKENI. With V trimmed by 4 bases and J by 0 bases, 20 bases remained unmatched. The CDR3 covers 20 residues. The CDR3: CASSHKTLRTGNLMNTEAFF. In DNA form, the CDR3 reads TGTGCCAGCTCACACAAAACGTTGAGGACAGGCAATTTAATGAACACTGAAGCTTTCTTT.

The chain uses TRBV9 and TRBJ2-7, with D maybe TRBD1 (6 bases). The CDR3 covers 16 residues. The V and J ends lost 4 bases and 0 bases respectively, with 17 bases between them. The germline V gene has CDR1 SGDLS and CDR2 YYNGEE. In DNA form, the CDR3 reads TGTGCCAGCAGCACGCATGGTTCAGGGGACTCCTACGAGCAGTACTTC. Encoded protein: CASSTHGSGDSYEQYF.

About this clone: This same CDR3 is encoded by further DNA sequences in the sample. The chain couples TRBV5-1 to TRBJ1-5; maybe TRBD1 (5 bases). Germline CDR1 reads SGHRS; CDR2 reads YFSETQ. Trimming left V 3 bases short and J 1 base short, with 11 bases between. The CDR3 runs 15 residues. CDR3 sequence (DNA): TGCGCCAGCAGCTGGGACGGGGGAAGCAATCAGCCCCAGCATTTT. It specifies CASSWDGGSNQPQHF.

The chain recombines TRBV4-1 with TRBJ2-3, with D perhaps TRBD2 (6 bases). Germline V lookup: CDR1 MGHRA, CDR2 YSYEKL. The V gene lost 1 base and the J gene lost 6 bases, with 8 bases spanning the gap. The CDR3 contains 13 residues. CDR3 region: CASSQGREDTQYF. CDR3 DNA: TGCGCCAGCAGCCAAGGGAGGGAGGATACGCAGTATTTT.

The chain has TRBV6-5 and TRBJ2-7, with D tentatively TRBD1 (5 bases). The CDR3 is made up of 12 amino acids. CDR1 MNHEY and CDR2 SVGAGI come from the germline V gene. The V end was cut by 6 bases, the J end by 1 base, with 7 bases between. The CDR3 DNA follows: TGTGCCAGCAGGGACACGTCCTACGAGCAGTACTTC. Its translation is CASRDTSYEQYF.